This T cell receptor (beta chain) was sequenced during a study of T cells after yellow fever vaccination. Study results and caveats: Re-detected after boosting: most primary clones, 96% of CD4 and roughly 88% of CD8. The secondary response showed a weaker magnitude and a faster peak, day 5 versus 15. A limited proportion of clonotypes was detected within both the CD4 and CD8 compartments.

V dropped 0 bases and J dropped 8; count of bases not matched to a gene: 2. The CDR3 is made up of 15 amino acids. CDR1 is KGHDR, CDR2 SFDVKD, per germline. With regard to this clonotype: The antigen is unknown.

The authors made TCR cDNA by 5'RACE template switching, adding a universal primer site and UMIs. Each CDR3 protein gets one entry after TCRdb re-called the 5' RACE reads with MiXCR. The table lists 100,000 to 150,000 distinct CDR3 sequences, over 8% of them singletons. This sequence originates from a man between 18 and 35 years old who received the YFV17D yellow fever vaccine. Sequencing used CD8+ T cells sorted from PBMCs, obtained on the day of the yellow fever booster vaccination. The gene calls are TRBV24-1 and TRBJ2-4; 11 nucleotides align to TRBD2. The CDR3 DNA reads TGTGCCACCAGTGATTTGACTAGCGGGGGACACATTCAGTACTTC. As protein: CATSDLTSGGHIQYF.